This T cell receptor (beta chain) was sequenced during a study of blood T cell repertoires in COVID-19. This CDR3 spans 15 amino acids. The germline V gene encodes CDR1 SGHRS and CDR2 YFSETQ. Losses at the gene ends were 3 bases for V and 2 bases for J; bases not matched to a gene: 6. Clones were read by immunoSEQ multiplex PCR, and TCRdb kept only the in-frame ones, dropping some. Seen here are about 170,000 clones, 79% observed once, and the top ten hold 19%. The chain recombines TRBV5-1 with TRBJ2-5, with TRBD1 identical over 8 bases. This receptor was obtained from a woman between 65 and 79 years old in a cohort exposed to, infected with or recovered from COVID-19 (not recorded which). The sample consisted of PBMCs or T cells enriched from blood (not recorded which). This CDR3 reads CASSSSGTGQETQYF. As DNA, the CDR3 is TGCGCCAGCAGCTCCTCCGGGACAGGACAAGAGACCCAGTACTTC.